This entry is about one T cell receptor (beta chain). This record comes from a study of blood T cell repertoires in COVID-19. Background on the study: Both acute and convalescent COVID-19 samples were obtained from the United States, Italy and Spain.

Per the germline V gene, CDR1 is SGDLS and CDR2 is YYNGEE. Trimming took 4 bases from V and 7 from J; bases not matched to a gene: 4. CDR3 length equals 13 residues. Profiling relied on immunoSEQ multiplex PCR, and the TCRdb table lists in-frame clones only, not all of them. The sample consists of about 280,000 clones, roughly 80% of them appearing once. This receptor was identified in a man aged 40-49 years who had been exposed to COVID-19. Sample: PBMCs or T cells enriched from blood (not recorded which). This chain links TRBV9 with TRBJ2-1, with 8 bases lining up with TRBD1. The CDR3 loop is CASSSRDRNEQFF. The CDR3 nucleotides are TGTGCCAGCAGCTCACGGGACAGGAATGAGCAGTTCTTC.